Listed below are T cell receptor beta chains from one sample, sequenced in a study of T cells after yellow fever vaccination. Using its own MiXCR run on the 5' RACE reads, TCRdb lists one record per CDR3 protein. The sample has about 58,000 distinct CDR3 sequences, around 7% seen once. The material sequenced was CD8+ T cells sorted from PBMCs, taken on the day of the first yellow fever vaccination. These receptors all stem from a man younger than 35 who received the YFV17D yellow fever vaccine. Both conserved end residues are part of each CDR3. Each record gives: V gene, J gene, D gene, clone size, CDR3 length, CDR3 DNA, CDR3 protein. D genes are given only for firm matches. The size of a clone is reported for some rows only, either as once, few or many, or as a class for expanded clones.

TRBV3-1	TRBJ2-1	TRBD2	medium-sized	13	TGTGCCGCGGGGGGGAGCTCCTACAATGAGCAGTTCTTC	CAAGGSSYNEQFF
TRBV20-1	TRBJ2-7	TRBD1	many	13	TGCAGTGCTAGGGACAGGGCGACCTACGAGCAGTACTTC	CSARDRATYEQYF
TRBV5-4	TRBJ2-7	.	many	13	TGTGCCAGCAGCTTGGAACACGCGAGCGAGCAGTACTTC	CASSLEHASEQYF
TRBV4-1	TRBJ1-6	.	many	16	TGCGCCAGCAGCCTAATCGGGGGGAGGGGACGTTCACCCCTCCACTTT	CASSLIGGRGRSPLHF
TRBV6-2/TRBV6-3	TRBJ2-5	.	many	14	TGTGCCAGCAGTTACACCCTCAGTCAAGAGACCCAGTACTTC	CASSYTLSQETQYF
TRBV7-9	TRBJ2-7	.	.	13	TGTGCCAGCAGCTTGGGTAACTCCTACGAGCAGTACTTC	CASSLGNSYEQYF
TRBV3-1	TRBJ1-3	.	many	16	TGTGCCAGCAGCCAAGATTTTGGCAGGGCGGGAAACACCATATATTTT	CASSQDFGRAGNTIYF
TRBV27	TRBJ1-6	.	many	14	TGTGCCAGCAGTTTATGGGGGCCCAATTCACCCCTCCACTTT	CASSLWGPNSPLHF
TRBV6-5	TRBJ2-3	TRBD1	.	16	TGTGCCAGCAGTTACAACGAGGGGGCCGGCACAGATACGCAGTATTTT	CASSYNEGAGTDTQYF
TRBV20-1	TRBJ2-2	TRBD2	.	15	TGCAGTGCTATGAGCGGGGGATTGAACACCGGGGAGCTGTTTTTT	CSAMSGGLNTGELFF
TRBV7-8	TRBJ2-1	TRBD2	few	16	TGTGCCAGCAGCTTCCCCGGGGGTAGCGGGTACAATGAGCAGTTCTTC	CASSFPGGSGYNEQFF
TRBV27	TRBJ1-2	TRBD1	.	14	TGTGCCAGCAGGGGAGACAGGGAAAGGGATGGCTACACCTTC	CASRGDRERDGYTF
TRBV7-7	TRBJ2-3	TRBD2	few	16	TGTGCCAGCAGCTTACTACTAGCGGGGCGCACAGATACGCAGTATTTT	CASSLLLAGRTDTQYF
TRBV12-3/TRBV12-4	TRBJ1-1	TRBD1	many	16	TGTGCCAGCAGTACTGCCTCAGGGGGCTTGACCTCTGAAGCTTTCTTT	CASSTASGGLTSEAFF
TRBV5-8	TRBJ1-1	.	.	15	TGTGCCAGCAGCCCTGGGCCTCTCTGTGGCACTGAAGCTTTCTTT	CASSPGPLCGTEAFF
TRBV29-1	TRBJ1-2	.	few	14	TGCAGCGTTGATCGACAGGACTCTAACTATGGCTACACCTTC	CSVDRQDSNYGYTF
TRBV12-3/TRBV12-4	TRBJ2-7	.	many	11	TGTGCCAGCAGTTTTCTTTACGAGCAGTACTTC	CASSFLYEQYF
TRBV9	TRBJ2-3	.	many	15	TGTGCCAGCAGCGTAGTAGGACTACCGGCAGATACGCAGTATTTT	CASSVVGLPADTQYF
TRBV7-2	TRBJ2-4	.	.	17	TGTGCCAGCAGCTTAATCGTCAGGGGGGGCCCCGGAAACATTCAGTACTTC	CASSLIVRGGPGNIQYF
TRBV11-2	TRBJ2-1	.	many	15	TGTGCCAGCAGCTTAGGAGGTGGGTTAGGCCATGAGCAGTTCTTC	CASSLGGGLGHEQFF
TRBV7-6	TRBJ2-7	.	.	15	TGTGCCAGCAGCAGCCGGGGCAGGGTAGGATACGAGCAGTACTTC	CASSSRGRVGYEQYF
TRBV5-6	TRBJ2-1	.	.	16	TGTGCCAGCAGCTTGGCCGGGGACCCCTCCCTCAATGAGCAGTTCTTC	CASSLAGDPSLNEQFF
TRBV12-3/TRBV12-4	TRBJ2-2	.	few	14	TGTGCCAGCAGTCCGGCAACGAACACCGGGGAGCTGTTTTTT	CASSPATNTGELFF
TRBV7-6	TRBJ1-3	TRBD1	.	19	TGTGCCAGCAGCCGACTGAATCCCGGGACAGTGGCGCACGGAAACACCATATATTTT	CASSRLNPGTVAHGNTIYF
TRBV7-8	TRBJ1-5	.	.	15	TGTGCCAGCAGCTTGGGGACCGGGGAGCATCAGCCCCAGCATTTT	CASSLGTGEHQPQHF
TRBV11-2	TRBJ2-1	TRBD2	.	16	TGTGCCAGCAGCCCCCCAGGAGCGGGGGGGCCCAATGAGCAGTTCTTC	CASSPPGAGGPNEQFF
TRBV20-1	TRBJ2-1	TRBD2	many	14	TGCAGTGCAGACACTAGCGGGGGGGCTAATGAGCAGTTCTTC	CSADTSGGANEQFF
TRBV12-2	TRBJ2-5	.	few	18	TGTGCAAGTCGCTCCCACCTGGGAGCCGGGACAGCCCAAGAGACCCAGTACTTC	CASRSHLGAGTAQETQYF
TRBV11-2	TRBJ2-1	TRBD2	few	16	TGTGCCAGCAGCTCGCCCCAGACTAGCCAGGGCAATGAGCAGTTCTTC	CASSSPQTSQGNEQFF
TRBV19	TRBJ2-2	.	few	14	TGTGCCAGTAGTATCGGACAGCTTTACGGGGAGCTGTTTTTT	CASSIGQLYGELFF
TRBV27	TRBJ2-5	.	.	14	TGTGCCAGCAGTTTAGGGGGGATCCAAGAGACCCAGTACTTC	CASSLGGIQETQYF
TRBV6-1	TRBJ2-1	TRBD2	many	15	TGTGCCAGCAGCCCTCTAGCGGGGCACTACAATGAGCAGTTCTTC	CASSPLAGHYNEQFF
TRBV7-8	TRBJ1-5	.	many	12	TGTGCCAGCAGCTTAACGGATCAGCCCCAGCATTTT	CASSLTDQPQHF
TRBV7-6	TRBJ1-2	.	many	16	TGTGCCAGCAGTGAGGCGCCCGGGAGAATAGACTATGGCTACACCTTC	CASSEAPGRIDYGYTF
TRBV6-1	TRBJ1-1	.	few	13	TGTGCCAGCAGTGTCTGGACGAACACTGAAGCTTTCTTT	CASSVWTNTEAFF
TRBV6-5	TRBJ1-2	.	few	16	TGTGCCAGCAGTTACTCCCGCGGCCAGGCGAGCAGCGGCTACACCTTC	CASSYSRGQASSGYTF
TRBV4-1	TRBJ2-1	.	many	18	TGCGCCAGCAGCCAAGAGGGCCAACCGGGACACAAGTACAATGAGCAGTTCTTC	CASSQEGQPGHKYNEQFF
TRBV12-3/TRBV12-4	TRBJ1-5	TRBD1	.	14	TGTGCCAGCAGAGGACAGGTTAGCAATCAGCCCCAGCATTTT	CASRGQVSNQPQHF
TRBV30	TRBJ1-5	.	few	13	TGTGCCTGGAGCGATCAGGGTAATCAGCCCCAGCATTTT	CAWSDQGNQPQHF
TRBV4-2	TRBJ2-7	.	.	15	TGTGCCAGCAGCCAAGATGGCACCCCCGGATACGAGCAGTACTTC	CASSQDGTPGYEQYF
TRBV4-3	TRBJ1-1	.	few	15	TGCGCCAGCTCCCGACTCGACAGGACAAACACTGAAGCTTTCTTT	CASSRLDRTNTEAFF
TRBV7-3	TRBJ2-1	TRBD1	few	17	TGTGCCAGCAGCCCCCGCCCGGGACAGGGTGCCTACAATGAGCAGTTCTTC	CASSPRPGQGAYNEQFF
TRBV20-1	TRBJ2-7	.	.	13	TGCAGTGCTTGGGGGACGCCCTCCTACGAGCAGTACTTC	CSAWGTPSYEQYF
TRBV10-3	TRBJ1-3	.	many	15	TGTGCCATCAGTGAATCGCCGAGCTCTGGAAACACCATATATTTT	CAISESPSSGNTIYF
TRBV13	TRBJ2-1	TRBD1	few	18	TGTGCCAGCAGTTTCAATACTGTTATCGGGACAGAATACAATGAGCAGTTCTTC	CASSFNTVIGTEYNEQFF
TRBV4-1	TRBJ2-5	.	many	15	TGCGCCAGCAGCCAAGAGCGACAGATCCAAGAGACCCAGTACTTC	CASSQERQIQETQYF
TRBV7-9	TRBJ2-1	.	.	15	TGTGCCAGCAGCCCGAGGGGGACTGGGGGAACGGAGCAGTTCTTC	CASSPRGTGGTEQFF
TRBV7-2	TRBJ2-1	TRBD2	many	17	TGTGCCAGCAGCTCCGGCCCGGGACTAGGGTCCTACAATGAGCAGTTCTTC	CASSSGPGLGSYNEQFF
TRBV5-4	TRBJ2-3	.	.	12	TGTGCCAGCAGCTTAGAGGGTTCTACGCAGTATTTT	CASSLEGSTQYF
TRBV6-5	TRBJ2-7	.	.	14	TGTGCCAGCAGTTACTCTGTCGGTGACTACGAGCAGTACTTC	CASSYSVGDYEQYF
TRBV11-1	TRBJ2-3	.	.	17	TGTGCCAGCAGCTTAGCGTCTTTGCGGTACGGCACAGATACGCAGTATTTT	CASSLASLRYGTDTQYF
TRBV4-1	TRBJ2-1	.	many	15	TGCGCCAGCGGACCGGGGGGCTCAGGCTACAATGAGCAGTTCTTC	CASGPGGSGYNEQFF
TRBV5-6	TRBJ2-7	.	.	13	TGTGCCAGCAGCTTGATAGCCTCCTACGAGCAGTACTTC	CASSLIASYEQYF
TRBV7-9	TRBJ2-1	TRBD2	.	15	TGTGCCAGCAGCTTAGCGGCGGGGGGACACAATGAGCAGTTCTTC	CASSLAAGGHNEQFF